This is a list of T cell receptor beta chains from one sample in a study of shared clonotypes between healthy human individuals. Measured with immunoSEQ multiplex PCR; TCRdb has only the in-frame clones, and not every one. The sample contains millions of clones, roughly 93% of which appear only once. The material sequenced was naive CD4+ T cells from PBMCs. The origin of the receptors is a man between 18 and 29 years old in good health. Some clones in this sample may be carry-over from other donors' samples. Both conserved end residues are part of each CDR3. D genes are given only for firm matches.

J gene | V gene | D gene | CDR3 protein | CDR3 DNA
TRBJ2-1 | TRBV4-1 | TRBD1 | CASTQPTGDEQFF | TGCGCCAGCACCCAGCCGACAGGGGATGAGCAGTTCTTC
TRBJ2-5 | TRBV2 | - | CASSESGGFGETQYF | TGTGCCAGCAGTGAAAGTGGGGGGTTTGGAGAGACCCAGTACTTC
TRBJ1-3 | TRBV28 | TRBD1 | CASSSSTGAAGNTIYF | TGTGCCAGCAGTTCTTCAACAGGGGCGGCTGGAAACACCATATATTTT
TRBJ2-1 | TRBV5-1 | TRBD1 | CASSLGPKGQGGEQFF | TGCGCCAGCAGCTTGGGCCCTAAAGGACAGGGGGGTGAGCAGTTCTTC
TRBJ2-2 | TRBV14 | TRBD2 | CASSQGTSGHHTGELFF | TGTGCCAGCAGCCAAGGGACTAGCGGGCATCACACCGGGGAGCTGTTTTTT
TRBJ2-1 | TRBV6-1 | - | CASSERGGGRSYNEQFF | TGTGCCAGCAGTGAAAGAGGGGGGGGGCGCTCCTACAATGAGCAGTTCTTC
TRBJ2-7 | TRBV18 | - | CASSPPRPAPSYEQYF | TGTGCCAGCTCACCACCTCGCCCGGCCCCCTCCTACGAGCAGTACTTC
TRBJ2-7 | TRBV28 | - | CASSQGTVWEQYF | TGTGCCAGCAGCCAGGGGACCGTTTGGGAGCAGTACTTC
TRBJ2-1 | TRBV9 | TRBD2 | CASSLTSGMSNEQFF | TGTGCCAGCAGCCTGACTAGCGGGATGTCCAATGAGCAGTTCTTC
TRBJ2-2 | TRBV15 | - | CATSRDMTGELFF | TGTGCCACCAGCAGAGACATGACCGGGGAGCTGTTTTTT
TRBJ1-2 | TRBV29-1 | - | CSVGYGLLDGYTF | TGCAGCGTTGGTTACGGACTCCTCGATGGCTACACCTTC
TRBJ1-5 | TRBV4-1 | - | CASSPPGNQPQHF | TGCGCCAGCAGCCCGCCGGGGAATCAGCCCCAGCATTTT
TRBJ1-1 | TRBV19 | - | CASRPLEDTEAFF | TGTGCCAGTAGGCCACTGGAGGACACTGAAGCTTTCTTT
TRBJ2-5 | TRBV6-6 | - | CASRRTDQETQYF | TGTGCCAGCCGGCGGACGGATCAAGAGACCCAGTACTTC
TRBJ1-2 | TRBV7-9 | - | CASSSFEGIAYGYTF | TGTGCCAGCAGCTCGTTTGAAGGGATTGCCTATGGCTACACCTTC
TRBJ2-2 | TRBV7-9 | - | CASSHRDAGELFF | TGTGCCAGCAGCCACAGGGATGCCGGGGAGCTGTTTTTT
TRBJ1-4 | TRBV28 | - | CASRSQGEKLFF | TGTGCCAGCAGGTCGCAGGGAGAAAAACTGTTTTTT